This entry lists 5 T cell receptor beta chains sequenced from one sample in a study of cytomegalovirus exposure and HLA in healthy donors. 60 Vbeta and 13 Jbeta primers were used in PCR. Sequencing used immunoSEQ multiplex PCR; TCRdb keeps in-frame clones, though not all of them. The data contain some 87,000 clones, around four fifths of them singletons. The sequenced sample was PBMCs. These receptors all come from a man aged 45-65 years in good health and CMV-seropositive.

This sequence joins TRBV2 and TRBJ2-1; possible D gene TRBD2, 5 bases. The CDR3 contains 15 residues. CDR1 and CDR2 from the germline V gene are SNHLY and FYNNEI. Trimming left V 6 bases short and J 4 bases short, with 16 bases between. CDR3 amino acids: CASRTTSPGYNEQFF. In DNA form, the CDR3 reads TGTGCCAGCAGAACGACCTCCCCGGGATACAATGAGCAGTTCTTC.

The V and J genes are TRBV19 and TRBJ2-3; TRBD2 agrees at 7 bases. The CDR3 totals 15 residues. Trimming removed 4 bases from V and 4 bases from J; junction bases left unmatched: 8. The germline V gene encodes CDR1 LNHDA and CDR2 SQIVND (reference sequence). The CDR3 DNA reads TGTGCCAGTAGTAACCCGGGAGGTGGGCCAGATACGCAGTATTTT. Encoded protein: CASSNPGGGPDTQYF.

The chain recombines TRBV10-3 with TRBJ1-6; no definite D call. The CDR3 has 17 amino acids. Trimming took off 3 bases at V and 0 bases at J, with 12 bases between the two ends. Per the germline V gene, CDR1 is ENHRY and CDR2 is SYGVKD. The CDR3 region has the DNA TGTGCCATCAGTGAAGGAGGTACCAGCTCCTATAATTCACCCCTCCACTTT. This sequence encodes CAISEGGTSSYNSPLHF.

The chain employs TRBV29-1 and TRBJ2-1, with 10 bases lining up with TRBD2. Unmatched junction bases numbered 3, after V lost 7 bases and J lost 6 bases. The V gene's germline CDR1 is SQVTM and CDR2 ANQGSEA. The CDR3 is 12 residues long. The CDR3 DNA sequence: TGCAGCGCCCGGACTAGCGGCAATGAGCAGTTCTTC. It codes for CSARTSGNEQFF.

About this clone itself: Different DNA sequences within this sample yield the same CDR3. This chain links TRBV7-2 with TRBJ1-2; TRBD1 agrees at 10 bases. V shed 5 bases and J 5 bases; nucleotides not matched to a gene: 5. Germline V CDR1 and CDR2: SGHTA, FQGNSA. The CDR3 is made up of 14 amino acids. The CDR3 protein is CASSPGTGAYGYTF. The CDR3 bases are TGTGCCAGCAGCCCCGGGACAGGGGCGTATGGCTACACCTTC.